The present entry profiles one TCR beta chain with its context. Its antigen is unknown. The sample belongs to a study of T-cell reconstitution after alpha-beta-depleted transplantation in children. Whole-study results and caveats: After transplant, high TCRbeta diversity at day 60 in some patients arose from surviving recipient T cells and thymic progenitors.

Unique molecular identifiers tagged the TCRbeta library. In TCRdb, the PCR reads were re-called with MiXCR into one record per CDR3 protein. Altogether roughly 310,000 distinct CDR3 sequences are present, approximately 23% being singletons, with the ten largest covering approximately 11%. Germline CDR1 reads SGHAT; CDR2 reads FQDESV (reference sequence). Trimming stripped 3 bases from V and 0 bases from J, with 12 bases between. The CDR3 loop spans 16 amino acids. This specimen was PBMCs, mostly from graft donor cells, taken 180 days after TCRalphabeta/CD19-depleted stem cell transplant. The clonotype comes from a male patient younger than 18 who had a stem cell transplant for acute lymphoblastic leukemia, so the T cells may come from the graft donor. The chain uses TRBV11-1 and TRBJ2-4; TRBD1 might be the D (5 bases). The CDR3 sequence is CASSFRTNLAKNIQYF. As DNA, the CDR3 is TGTGCCAGCAGCTTTCGGACAAATTTAGCCAAAAACATTCAGTACTTC.